This TCR beta chain was retrieved from a study of shared clonotypes between healthy human individuals. Clones were sequenced by immunoSEQ multiplex PCR, and TCRdb holds only the in-frame ones, with some missing. Of roughly 650,000 clones listed, 97% were seen once; the top ten hold around 0.057%. Germline CDR1 is MNHEY and CDR2 is SMNVEV (reference sequence). V was cut by 5 bases and J by 10 bases, with 17 bases left in between. CDR3 length equals 13 residues. The sample taken for sequencing was naive CD4+ T cells sorted from blood. Sample subset: CD45RA+ positively selected. J is TRBJ1-1 and V is TRBV27, with D perhaps matching TRBD1 (6 bases). The TCR was taken from a woman younger than 45 in good health. CDR3: CASSPQGLGRAFF. The CDR3, as DNA: TGTGCCAGCAGTCCCCAGGGGCTGGGCAGAGCTTTCTTT.